The rows below give T cell receptor beta chains drawn from one sample of a study of cytomegalovirus exposure and HLA in healthy donors. TCRdb's table, derived via immunoSEQ multiplex PCR, lists solely in-frame clones and lacks some. This sample has roughly 250,000 clones, with roughly 89% found just once. The sequenced sample was PBMCs. These receptors all stem from a man aged 18 to 29 in good health and CMV-seronegative. The CDR3 runs from the conserved cysteine through the conserved F or W. A D gene is named only where the DNA matches it firmly. Size values are once, few and many counts, or a class for expanded clones, and some rows have none.

D gene: NA; clone size: NA; J gene: TRBJ1-2; V gene: TRBV28; CDR3 DNA: TGTGCCAGCCGTCCCGGACACATCTATGGCTACACCTTC; CDR3 protein: CASRPGHIYGYTF
D gene: NA; clone size: once; J gene: TRBJ2-3; V gene: TRBV29-1; CDR3 DNA: TGCAGCGCCCTGTGGGGCCCGAGCACAGATACGCAGTATTTT; CDR3 protein: CSALWGPSTDTQYF
D gene: NA; clone size: NA; J gene: TRBJ2-3; V gene: TRBV27; CDR3 DNA: TGTGCCAGCAGTTTATCGACAGGGGAGGGGACGGGTACGCAGTATTTT; CDR3 protein: CASSLSTGEGTGTQYF
D gene: TRBD2; clone size: NA; J gene: TRBJ2-1; V gene: TRBV30; CDR3 DNA: TGTGCCTGCGCGGGGACTACAAATGAGCAGTTCTTC; CDR3 protein: CACAGTTNEQFF
D gene: TRBD2; clone size: NA; J gene: TRBJ2-1; V gene: TRBV11-2; CDR3 DNA: TGTGCCAGCAGCCCACGGACTAGCGGGGTTGGTGAGCAGTTCTTC; CDR3 protein: CASSPRTSGVGEQFF
D gene: NA; clone size: NA; J gene: TRBJ2-6; V gene: TRBV11-2; CDR3 DNA: TGTGCCAGCAGTCAACAGGGCTCTGGGGCCAACGTCCTGACTTTC; CDR3 protein: CASSQQGSGANVLTF
D gene: NA; clone size: NA; J gene: TRBJ1-6; V gene: TRBV14; CDR3 DNA: TGTGCCAGCAGCATAGACAGTTATTCACCCCTCCACTTT; CDR3 protein: CASSIDSYSPLHF
D gene: TRBD1; clone size: few; J gene: TRBJ1-4; V gene: TRBV6-1; CDR3 DNA: TGTGCCAGCAGTGAGGGACAGGGAGTAGGGAATGAAAAACTGTTTTTT; CDR3 protein: CASSEGQGVGNEKLFF
D gene: NA; clone size: NA; J gene: TRBJ1-2; V gene: TRBV23-1; CDR3 DNA: TGCGCCAGCAGTCAACCCGACGGTGCCAGGGGCTACACCTTC; CDR3 protein: CASSQPDGARGYTF
D gene: TRBD1; clone size: NA; J gene: TRBJ1-1; V gene: TRBV4-3; CDR3 DNA: TGCGCCAGCAGCCTAACCCGACAGGGCCACACTGAAGCTTTCTTT; CDR3 protein: CASSLTRQGHTEAFF
D gene: NA; clone size: NA; J gene: TRBJ2-7; V gene: TRBV7-2; CDR3 DNA: TGTGCCAGCAGCCACGATATGGGGGGAGATTACGAGCAGTACTTC; CDR3 protein: CASSHDMGGDYEQYF
D gene: TRBD1; clone size: NA; J gene: TRBJ1-6; V gene: TRBV28; CDR3 DNA: TGTGCCAGCAGTTTCTTTTCCTGGGACAGGGGCGGTTCACCCCTCCACTTT; CDR3 protein: CASSFFSWDRGGSPLHF
D gene: NA; clone size: NA; J gene: TRBJ1-2; V gene: TRBV28; CDR3 DNA: TGTGCCAGCAGTTTCGGGTGGAGGTATGGCTACACCTTC; CDR3 protein: CASSFGWRYGYTF
D gene: TRBD1; clone size: NA; J gene: TRBJ2-5; V gene: TRBV10-3; CDR3 DNA: TGTGCCATCAGTGAGCAACGGACAGGTGGGCAAGAGACCCAGTACTTC; CDR3 protein: CAISEQRTGGQETQYF
D gene: TRBD1; clone size: NA; J gene: TRBJ1-1; V gene: TRBV4-2; CDR3 DNA: TGTGCCAGCAGCCAAGCTGGGACAGGGGACACTGAAGCTTTCTTT; CDR3 protein: CASSQAGTGDTEAFF
D gene: TRBD2; clone size: NA; J gene: TRBJ2-5; V gene: TRBV25-1; CDR3 DNA: TGTGCCAGCAGTGAAAGAGAGGGAGGGGAGACCCAGTACTTC; CDR3 protein: CASSEREGGETQYF
D gene: NA; clone size: NA; J gene: TRBJ1-6; V gene: TRBV5-1; CDR3 DNA: TGCGCCAGCAGCAGGGACGGGAGGAGTAATTCACCCCTCCACTTT; CDR3 protein: CASSRDGRSNSPLHF
D gene: NA; clone size: NA; J gene: TRBJ1-1; V gene: TRBV7-6; CDR3 DNA: TGTGCCAGCAGCCCCCAGATTTCGCCCACTGAAGCTTTCTTT; CDR3 protein: CASSPQISPTEAFF
D gene: NA; clone size: NA; J gene: TRBJ2-7; V gene: TRBV28; CDR3 DNA: TGTGCCAGCGGGAGACCTTCGGGCCTAACGGCCTACGAGCAGTACTTC; CDR3 protein: CASGRPSGLTAYEQYF
D gene: TRBD2; clone size: NA; J gene: TRBJ2-3; V gene: TRBV30; CDR3 DNA: TGTGCCTGGAGGACTAGCGGGAGCATCACAGATACGCAGTATTTT; CDR3 protein: CAWRTSGSITDTQYF
D gene: NA; clone size: NA; J gene: TRBJ1-1; V gene: TRBV18; CDR3 DNA: TGTGCCAGCTCACCACGGGCAGGATTT; CDR3 protein: CASSPRAGF
D gene: TRBD2; clone size: NA; J gene: TRBJ2-7; V gene: TRBV4-2; CDR3 DNA: TGTGCCAGCAGCCAAGAGAGGACTAGCGGATTGTACGAGCAGTACTTC; CDR3 protein: CASSQERTSGLYEQYF
D gene: NA; clone size: NA; J gene: TRBJ2-1; V gene: TRBV7-9; CDR3 DNA: TGTGCCAGCAGCCTACTATCCAGGGGAAACAATGAGCAGTTCTTC; CDR3 protein: CASSLLSRGNNEQFF
D gene: TRBD2; clone size: NA; J gene: TRBJ2-1; V gene: TRBV4-1; CDR3 DNA: TGCGCCAGCAGCCAAGGCCGGGCTAGCGGGAACAATGAGCAGTTCTTC; CDR3 protein: CASSQGRASGNNEQFF
D gene: TRBD1; clone size: NA; J gene: TRBJ1-1; V gene: TRBV6-6; CDR3 DNA: TGTGCCAGCAGCTGGGGACAGTTGGGGAGGCCTGAAGCTTTCTTT; CDR3 protein: CASSWGQLGRPEAFF
D gene: NA; clone size: NA; J gene: TRBJ2-7; V gene: TRBV4-3; CDR3 DNA: TGCGCCAGCAGCCAAGACAGGGTGGACTCCTACGAGCAGTACTTC; CDR3 protein: CASSQDRVDSYEQYF
D gene: NA; clone size: NA; J gene: TRBJ1-5; V gene: TRBV4-3; CDR3 DNA: TGCGCCAGCAGCCAAGACTACGGGGGTGGGAGGTATAGCAATCAGCCCCAGCATTTT; CDR3 protein: CASSQDYGGGRYSNQPQHF
D gene: NA; clone size: NA; J gene: TRBJ1-6; V gene: TRBV11-2; CDR3 DNA: TGTGCCAGCAGCTTAGTTCCGGGGGAGGCCCATTCACCCCTCCACTTT; CDR3 protein: CASSLVPGEAHSPLHF
D gene: TRBD1; clone size: NA; J gene: TRBJ1-2; V gene: TRBV6-6; CDR3 DNA: TGTGCCAGCAGCCCCGGGGGACAGGGGTATGGCTACACCTTC; CDR3 protein: CASSPGGQGYGYTF
D gene: TRBD2; clone size: NA; J gene: TRBJ2-1; V gene: TRBV10-3; CDR3 DNA: TGTGCCATCACAATGACTAGCGGCGAGCAGTTCTTC; CDR3 protein: CAITMTSGEQFF
D gene: NA; clone size: once; J gene: TRBJ1-1; V gene: TRBV5-1; CDR3 DNA: TGCGCCAGCAGCGACGGCTCGGGGGGCACTGAAGCTTTCTTT; CDR3 protein: CASSDGSGGTEAFF
D gene: TRBD1; clone size: NA; J gene: TRBJ2-7; V gene: TRBV5-1; CDR3 DNA: TGCGCCAGCAGCTCAGGGCCGGGGACAGGGCTCTCCTACGAGCAGTACTTC; CDR3 protein: CASSSGPGTGLSYEQYF
D gene: NA; clone size: NA; J gene: TRBJ2-5; V gene: TRBV19; CDR3 DNA: TGTGCCAGTAGTAGAACGGGACAATTAATAGAGACCCAGTACTTC; CDR3 protein: CASSRTGQLIETQYF
D gene: NA; clone size: NA; J gene: TRBJ2-2; V gene: TRBV28; CDR3 DNA: TGTGCCAGCAGTTTTCAGGGGCGCGTCACCGGGGAGCTGTTTTTT; CDR3 protein: CASSFQGRVTGELFF
D gene: TRBD2; clone size: NA; J gene: TRBJ2-1; V gene: TRBV4-1; CDR3 DNA: TGCGCCAGCAGCCAAGAAAGCGGGAGAGTTTACAATGAGCAGTTCTTC; CDR3 protein: CASSQESGRVYNEQFF
D gene: NA; clone size: NA; J gene: TRBJ1-5; V gene: TRBV28; CDR3 DNA: TGTGCCAGCAGCCCCATCAATCAGCCCCAGCATTTT; CDR3 protein: CASSPINQPQHF
D gene: TRBD2; clone size: NA; J gene: TRBJ2-7; V gene: TRBV10-3; CDR3 DNA: TGTGCCATCAACGAGCGGGGGGTCACCTACGAGCAGTACTTC; CDR3 protein: CAINERGVTYEQYF
D gene: NA; clone size: NA; J gene: TRBJ2-1; V gene: TRBV5-6; CDR3 DNA: TGTGCCAGCAGCTTGGAACTTTACAATGAGCAGTTCTTC; CDR3 protein: CASSLELYNEQFF
D gene: TRBD1; clone size: NA; J gene: TRBJ1-5; V gene: TRBV28; CDR3 DNA: TGTGCCAGCAGTTTGAGGGGGCTTAATCAGCCCCAGCATTTT; CDR3 protein: CASSLRGLNQPQHF
D gene: NA; clone size: NA; J gene: TRBJ1-5; V gene: TRBV7-2; CDR3 DNA: TGTGCCAGCAGCTCCGGACAGCACAGTAATCAGCCCCAGCATTTT; CDR3 protein: CASSSGQHSNQPQHF
D gene: NA; clone size: NA; J gene: TRBJ2-1; V gene: TRBV4-1; CDR3 DNA: TGCGCCAGCAGCCAAGGTCGGTTTTCCTACAATGAGCAGTTCTTC; CDR3 protein: CASSQGRFSYNEQFF
D gene: NA; clone size: NA; J gene: TRBJ1-5; V gene: TRBV15; CDR3 DNA: TGTGCCACCAGCAGGGCAGGGAATCAGCCCCAGCATTTT; CDR3 protein: CATSRAGNQPQHF
D gene: NA; clone size: NA; J gene: TRBJ2-7; V gene: TRBV19; CDR3 DNA: TGTGCCGTTATCGGGGGCTACGAGCAGTACTTC; CDR3 protein: CAVIGGYEQYF
D gene: TRBD2; clone size: NA; J gene: TRBJ2-1; V gene: TRBV5-6; CDR3 DNA: TGTGCCAGCAGCCAACCCGGACTAGCGGGAGAAAATGAGCAGTTCTTC; CDR3 protein: CASSQPGLAGENEQFF
D gene: TRBD1; clone size: NA; J gene: TRBJ2-7; V gene: TRBV6-1; CDR3 DNA: TGTGCCAGCAGTGAAGAGGGGACAGCGCCCTACGAGCAGTACTTC; CDR3 protein: CASSEEGTAPYEQYF